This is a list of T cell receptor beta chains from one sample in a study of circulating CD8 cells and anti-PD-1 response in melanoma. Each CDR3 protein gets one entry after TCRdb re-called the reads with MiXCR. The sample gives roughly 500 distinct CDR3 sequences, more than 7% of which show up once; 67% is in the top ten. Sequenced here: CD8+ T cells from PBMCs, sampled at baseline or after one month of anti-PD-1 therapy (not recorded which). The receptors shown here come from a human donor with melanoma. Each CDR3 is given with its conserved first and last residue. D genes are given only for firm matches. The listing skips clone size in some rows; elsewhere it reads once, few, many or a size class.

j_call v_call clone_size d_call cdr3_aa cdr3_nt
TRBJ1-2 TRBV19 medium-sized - CASSIGRYGYTF TGTGCCAGTAGTATCGGACGGTATGGCTACACCTTC
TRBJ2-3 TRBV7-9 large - CASSLSQSTDTQYF TGTGCCAGCAGCTTAAGTCAGTCCACAGATACGCAGTATTTT
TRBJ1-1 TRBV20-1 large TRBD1 CRVRQGATEAFF TGCAGAGTCCGACAGGGAGCCACTGAAGCTTTCTTT
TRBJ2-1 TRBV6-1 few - CASSELFNEQFF TGTGCCAGCAGTGAATTATTCAATGAGCAGTTCTTC
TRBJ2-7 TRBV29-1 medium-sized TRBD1 CSVEGSTGQGSYEQYF TGCAGCGTTGAAGGTAGCACGGGACAGGGCTCCTACGAGCAGTACTTC
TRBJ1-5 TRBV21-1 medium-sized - CASSKASEGDTLIGNQPQHF TGTGCCAGCAGCAAAGCAAGTGAGGGGGATACCCTAATTGGCAATCAGCCCCAGCATTTT
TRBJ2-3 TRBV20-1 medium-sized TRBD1 CSASGAGGADTQYF TGCAGTGCTAGTGGGGCAGGGGGCGCAGATACGCAGTATTTT
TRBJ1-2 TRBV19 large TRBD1 CASIRTGVGYTF TGTGCCAGTATAAGGACAGGGGTTGGCTACACCTTC
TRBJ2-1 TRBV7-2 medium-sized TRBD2 CASSIMPSGSSYNEQFF TGTGCCAGCAGCATAATGCCTAGCGGGAGCTCCTACAATGAGCAGTTCTTC
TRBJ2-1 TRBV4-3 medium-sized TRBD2 CASTRTSGPYNEQFF TGCGCCAGCACTCGGACTAGCGGACCCTACAATGAGCAGTTCTTC
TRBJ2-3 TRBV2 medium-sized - CASRRDMGSTDTQYF TGTGCCAGCCGGAGGGACATGGGTAGCACAGATACGCAGTATTTT
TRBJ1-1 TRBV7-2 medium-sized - CASSPRPGSEAFF TGTGCCAGCAGCCCCAGGCCGGGGTCTGAAGCTTTCTTT
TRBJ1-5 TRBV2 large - CASSEAIGNQPQHF TGTGCCAGCAGTGAAGCGATTGGGAACCAGCCCCAGCATTTT
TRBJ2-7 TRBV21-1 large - CASSKPRTRTCYEQYF TGTGCCAGCAGCAAGCCTCGAACCAGGACATGCTACGAGCAGTACTTC
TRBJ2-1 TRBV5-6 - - CAIPLGISYNEQFF TGTGCCATACCTCTAGGGATCTCCTACAATGAGCAGTTCTTC
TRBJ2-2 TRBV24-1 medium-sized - CATSDEDYPTGELFF TGTGCCACCAGTGATGAGGACTACCCGACCGGGGAGCTGTTTTTT
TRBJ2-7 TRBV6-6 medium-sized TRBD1 CASSADRGWYEQYF TGTGCCAGCAGTGCGGACAGGGGATGGTACGAGCAGTACTTC
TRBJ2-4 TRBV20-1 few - CSARRSLSKNIQYF TGCAGTGCGAGAAGGTCTTTGTCCAAAAACATTCAGTACTTC
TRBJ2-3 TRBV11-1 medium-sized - CASSLARGDSITDTQYF TGTGCCAGCAGCTTAGCGCGGGGAGACAGCATCACAGATACGCAGTATTTT
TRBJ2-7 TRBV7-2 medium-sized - CASSFGVGWEQYF TGTGCCAGCAGCTTTGGTGTGGGCTGGGAGCAGTACTTC
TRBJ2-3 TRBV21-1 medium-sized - CASSKGQGITDTQYF TGTGCCAGCAGCAAAGGACAGGGGATCACAGATACGCAGTATTTT
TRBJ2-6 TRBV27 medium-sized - CASSLFRAGANVLTF TGTGCCAGCAGTTTATTCAGGGCTGGGGCCAACGTCCTGACTTTC
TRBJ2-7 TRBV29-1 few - CSVAGRTSYEQYF TGCAGCGTTGCGGGGAGAACCTCCTACGAGCAGTACTTC
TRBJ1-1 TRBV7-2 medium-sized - CASSLDAPLTEAFF TGTGCCAGCAGCTTAGACGCCCCTCTGACTGAAGCTTTCTTT
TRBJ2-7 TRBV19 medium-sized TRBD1 CASSISGGLYEQYF TGTGCCAGTAGTATTTCAGGGGGCCTCTACGAGCAGTACTTC
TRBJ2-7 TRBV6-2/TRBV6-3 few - CASSYSKIYEQYF TGTGCCAGCAGTTACTCGAAGATTTACGAGCAGTACTTC
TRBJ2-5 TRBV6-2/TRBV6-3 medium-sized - CASSYSILQGGQETQYF TGTGCCAGCAGTTACTCGATATTACAGGGAGGCCAAGAGACCCAGTACTTC
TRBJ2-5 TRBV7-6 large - CASSLVAVGKETQYF TGTGCCAGCAGCTTAGTAGCAGTTGGCAAAGAGACCCAGTACTTC
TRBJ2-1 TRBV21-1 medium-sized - CASSKATRGPHRDNEQFF TGTGCCAGCAGCAAGGCGACGAGGGGGCCGCATCGGGACAATGAGCAGTTCTTC